This T cell receptor beta chain was sequenced in a study of beta chain features in type 1 diabetes. Sorting produced populations that all topped 98% purity. As to this clone: The antigen is not known.

Findings and limits, study-wide: Shortening that was moderate but significant affected the TCRB CDR3s of Type 1 diabetes patients in all four CD4+ subsets. Cells carrying high TCR expression could end up over-represented when cDNA is sequenced.

The CDR3 has 14 amino acids. J was trimmed by 4 bases and V by 2 bases; bases with no gene match: 6. In germline, CDR1 is GTSNPN, CDR2 SVGIG (reference sequence). Of the isolated RNA, all was reverse transcribed, and so the sequenced material was expressed TCRB transcripts. Clones were sequenced by immunoSEQ multiplex PCR, and TCRdb holds only the in-frame ones, with some missing. The profile covers about 180,000 clones, with around 8% appearing a single time and about 0.95% taken by the ten largest. This rearrangement joins TRBV30 to TRBJ2-7; 9 bases are a match to TRBD2. The sequenced sample was central memory CD4+ T cells from blood. The sequence was obtained from a woman aged 40 to 50 with type 1 diabetes. The CDR3 DNA follows: TGTGCCTGGAGTCACCCGGGACTAGCATACGAGCAGTACTTC. Encoded protein: CAWSHPGLAYEQYF.